The 24 T cell receptor beta chains below all came from one sample that was sequenced in a study of response to subunit inactivated influenza vaccine. TCRdb re-called the RT-PCR reads with MiXCR, one entry per CDR3 protein. The sample carries 600,000 to 850,000 distinct CDR3 sequences, roughly 15% recorded once. Sequenced here: PBMCs from blood, sampled 14 to 15 days before vaccination. These receptors were taken from a man aged 50 to 59 who received an inactivated influenza vaccine.

This clonotype was recorded a few times. For the CDR3, the DNA is TGCAGTGCTAGAGACTCGGGCCCGCAGGCGGGTCAGCCCCAGCATTTT. Translated: CSARDSGPQAGQPQHF. This chain joins TRBV20-1 and TRBJ1-5; D unclear. Trimming stripped 0 bases from V and 6 bases from J, with 18 bases between. In germline, CDR1 is DFQATT, CDR2 SNEGSKA (reference sequence). This CDR3 is 16 amino acids long.

This clonotype was seen repeatedly, ten times or more. The chain carries TRBV6-2 or TRBV6-3 and TRBJ2-7; possibly TRBD1 or TRBD2 for D (6 bases each). CDR3 length equals 15 residues. Trimming took 6 bases from V and 0 from J, leaving 15 bases between them. CDR1 is MNHEY, CDR2 SVGEGT, per germline. The CDR3 DNA reads TGTGCCAGCAGAGCAGGAGGGGGGCTCTCCTACGAGCAGTACTTC. It yields the protein CASRAGGGLSYEQYF.

This CDR3 is CASSYGQRGYEQYF. As DNA, the CDR3 is TGTGCCAGCAGTTACGGGCAGCGGGGGTACGAGCAGTACTTC. The chain recombines TRBV28 with TRBJ2-7; 8 bases align to TRBD2. The J segment lost 4 bases and the V segment lost 4 bases, leaving 6 bases of the junction unmatched. The germline V gene has CDR1 MDHEN and CDR2 SYDVKM. The CDR3 has 14 residues.

This clonotype has only a few counts. The chain employs TRBV6-2 or TRBV6-3 and TRBJ2-5, with 7 nucleotides matching TRBD1. Germline CDR1 MNHEY, CDR2 SVGEGT. The CDR3 length is 15 residues. V dropped 2 bases and J dropped 1; count of bases not matched to a gene: 4. The CDR3 reads CASSYSRGIQETQYF. The CDR3 nucleotides read TGTGCCAGCAGTTACAGCAGGGGGATCCAAGAGACCCAGTACTTC.

The DNA for the CDR3 is TGTGCCAGCAGCCCTGAACCGTCTTACACAGATACGCAGTATTTT. Protein sequence: CASSPEPSYTDTQYF. V usage is TRBV11-2 and J usage is TRBJ2-3; no clear D. Trimming shortened V by 5 bases and J by 2 bases, and 14 bases separated the two germline ends. The length of the CDR3 is 15 residues. From germline, CDR1 is SGHAT and CDR2 FQNNGV.

The chain carries TRBV12-3 or TRBV12-4 and TRBJ2-4, with TRBD1 matching over 7 bases. The CDR3 is 16 residues long. Trimming removed 2 bases from V and 0 bases from J; junction bases left unmatched: 4. CDR3 amino acids: CASSLTGELAKNIQYF. CDR3 bases: TGTGCCAGCAGTTTAACAGGGGAACTAGCCAAAAACATTCAGTACTTC.

This clonotype was counted at least ten times. The V and J genes are TRBV15 and TRBJ1-1; D is uncertain. The CDR3 has 16 amino acids. The germline V gene encodes CDR1 LNHNV and CDR2 YYDKDF (reference sequence). V was pared by 0 bases and J by 1 base, with 12 bases between. CDR3 nucleotide sequence: TGTGCCACCAGCAGAGATAGAACAAGGTCGAACACTGAAGCTTTCTTT. Translating it yields CATSRDRTRSNTEAFF.

The V call is TRBV20-1, the J call TRBJ1-3, with D hard to call. CDR1 DFQATT and CDR2 SNEGSKA come from the germline V gene (reference sequence). Trimming took 5 bases from V and 0 from J, leaving 14 bases between them. This CDR3 is built from 15 residues. The CDR3, as DNA: TGCAGTGCTCAACCTCGACATTACTCTGGAAACACCATATATTTT. Translating gives CSAQPRHYSGNTIYF.

V and J are TRBV7-2 and TRBJ2-1; no clear D. CDR1 and CDR2 from the germline V gene are SGHTA and FQGNSA. This CDR3 is 11 amino acids long. V was cut by 4 bases and J by 9 bases, with 7 bases left in between. This chain's CDR3 is CASSSVAEQFF. Here the CDR3 DNA reads TGTGCCAGCAGCTCCGTTGCTGAGCAGTTCTTC. Full variable domain (remainder filled in from reference TRBV7-2 and TRBJ2-1): GAGVSQSPSNKVTEKGKDVELRCDPISGHTALYWYRQSLGQGLEFLIYFQGNSAPDKSGLPSDRFSAERTGGSVSTLTIQRTQQEDSAVYLCASSSVAEQFFGPGTRLTVL.

This clonotype was seen more than once but under ten times. The chain is built from TRBV7-3 and TRBJ2-3, with D possibly matching TRBD1 (6 bases). The germline CDR1 and CDR2 sequences are SGHTA and FQGTGA. Deletions cut 6 bases from V and 6 bases from J, with 19 bases between. CDR3 length: 15 amino acids. In DNA form, the CDR3 reads TGTGCCAGCAGTCTCGGGACACCCATGACCGATACGCAGTATTTT. It encodes CASSLGTPMTDTQYF.

This clonotype appeared a few times. This sequence joins TRBV9 and TRBJ1-6; 7 bases are shared with TRBD1. V shed 4 bases, J shed 5 bases, and the junction held 3 bases outside the gene matches. The CDR3 is 14 residues long. Germline CDR1 reads SGDLS; CDR2 reads YYNGEE. The CDR3 nucleotides are TGTGCCAGCAGCCAAGGGACAGATAATTCACCCCTCCACTTT. It translates to CASSQGTDNSPLHF.

This clonotype has just a few counts. The CDR3 protein is CSARDLGVEQYF. For the CDR3, the DNA is TGCAGTGCTAGAGATTTGGGGGTCGAGCAGTACTTC. The V and J genes are TRBV20-1 and TRBJ2-7; D tentatively fits TRBD1 or TRBD2 (5 bases each). Germline assignment: CDR1 DFQATT and CDR2 SNEGSKA (reference sequence). Trimming stripped 0 bases from V and 6 bases from J, with 9 bases between. The CDR3 contains 12 residues.

The table lists this clonotype with many counts. This chain joins TRBV5-1 and TRBJ1-2, with TRBD1 as a possible D gene (6 bases). Germline lookup yields CDR1 SGHRS and CDR2 YFSETQ. The CDR3 sequence is 15 residues long. V lost 4 bases and J lost 4, with 17 bases in between. The CDR3 DNA reads TGCGCCAGCAGCGGGGGGCAGGGTAACGTCTATGGCTACACCTTC. This translates into CASSGGQGNVYGYTF.

The table lists this clonotype with a few counts. The chain employs TRBV20-1 and TRBJ2-1; 13 nucleotides line up with TRBD2. Trimming removed 3 bases from V and 6 bases from J; junction bases left unmatched: 5. This CDR3 has 15 residues. Germline V lookup: CDR1 DFQATT, CDR2 SNEGSKA (reference sequence). The CDR3 bases are TGCAGTGCTAGTGGGACTAGCGGGGTTTCCAATGAGCAGTTCTTC. This gives the protein CSASGTSGVSNEQFF.

The gene calls are TRBV5-1 and TRBJ1-1; D remains unclear. The germline V gene encodes CDR1 SGHRS and CDR2 YFSETQ. The ends were cut back, 4 bases at V and 0 bases at J, with 13 bases in the middle. The CDR3 sequence is 15 residues long. CDR3 nucleotides: TGCGCCAGCAGCCGAAGCGGGCGAATGAACACTGAAGCTTTCTTT. This gives the protein CASSRSGRMNTEAFF.

The V call is TRBV27, the J call TRBJ2-1; 11 bases are shared with TRBD2. Germline assignment: CDR1 MNHEY and CDR2 SMNVEV (reference sequence). Trimming took 6 bases from V and 7 from J; bases not matched to a gene: 14. The CDR3 sequence is 17 residues long. The CDR3, as DNA: TGTGCCAGCAGACGGGGTAGCGGGGGGGGTTCCGGAAATGAGCAGTTCTTC. It specifies CASRRGSGGGSGNEQFF.

This clonotype occurred many times. The genes are TRBV5-1 and TRBJ2-5; no definite D call. Germline V gene sequence: CDR1 SGHRS, CDR2 YFSETQ. This CDR3 spans 12 amino acids. V was trimmed by 5 bases and J by 5 bases, leaving 10 bases between them. CDR3 sequence: CASRGWTETQYF. The DNA of the CDR3 is TGCGCCAGCAGGGGCTGGACGGAGACCCAGTACTTC.

This chain links TRBV12-3 or TRBV12-4 with TRBJ2-1; 10 bases line up with TRBD2. The CDR3 extends over 15 amino acids. V lost 7 bases, J lost 6 bases, and 9 bases stayed unmatched. The CDR3 region is CASTLRTSGTNEQFF. The DNA for the CDR3 is TGTGCCAGCACCCTCAGGACTAGCGGTACCAATGAGCAGTTCTTC.

The CDR3 DNA follows: TGCAGCGTTTCGACAGGCGAAACTGAAGCTTTCTTT. It yields the protein CSVSTGETEAFF. The chain uses TRBV29-1 and TRBJ1-1; D might be TRBD1 (6 bases). This CDR3 region has 12 residues. CDR1 is SQVTM, CDR2 ANQGSEA, per germline. V was shortened by 5 bases and J by 5 bases, with 12 bases between the two germline ends.

CDR3 amino acids: CASSLGSTRGEKLFF. The CDR3 DNA sequence: TGCGCCAGCAGCTTGGGCTCCACTAGGGGTGAAAAACTGTTTTTT. This sequence joins TRBV5-1 and TRBJ1-4; tentatively, D is TRBD1 (5 bases). The CDR3 has 15 amino acids. Trimming took 0 bases from V and 7 from J, leaving 13 bases between them. In germline, CDR1 is SGHRS, CDR2 YFSETQ.

This clonotype has just a few counts. The chain has TRBV29-1 and TRBJ2-7; possible D gene TRBD2, 6 bases. V was pared by 0 bases and J by 4 bases, with 13 bases between. CDR1 SQVTM and CDR2 ANQGSEA come from the germline V gene. The CDR3 extends over 14 amino acids. This CDR3 reads CSVEERLDKYEQYF. The DNA of the CDR3 is TGCAGCGTTGAAGAGCGACTAGATAAGTACGAGCAGTACTTC.

V and J are TRBV28 and TRBJ2-7; D unclear. V was shortened by 3 bases and J by 3 bases, with 6 bases between the two germline ends. Germline lookup yields CDR1 MDHEN and CDR2 SYDVKM. CDR3 length equals 12 residues. DNA for the CDR3: TGTGCCAGCAGTTTTGTACTCTACGAGCAGTACTTC. Encoded protein: CASSFVLYEQYF. Looking up the rest from reference TRBV28 and TRBJ2-7 gives the full variable domain: DVKVTQSSRYLVKRTGEKVFLECVQDMDHENMFWYRQDPGLGLRLIYFSYDVKMKEKGDIPEGYSVSREKKERFSLILESASTNQTSMYLCASSFVLYEQYFGPGTRLTVT.

The J gene is TRBJ2-7, the V gene TRBV20-1, with 9 bases that match TRBD1. The V segment lost 8 bases and the J segment 5 bases; nucleotides outside the gene matches: 4. The CDR3 loop spans 11 amino acids. Germline-derived CDR1 and CDR2 are DFQATT and SNEGSKA (reference sequence). Here the CDR3 DNA reads TGCAGTCCTACAGGGGGCGACGAGCAGTACTTC. This gives the protein CSPTGGDEQYF.

This clonotype was counted many times. The rearrangement links TRBV29-1 to TRBJ2-1, with 9 bases matching TRBD2. The CDR3 has 15 residues. The ends lost 5 bases at V and 9 bases at J; junction bases unmatched: 14. Germline CDR1 SQVTM, CDR2 ANQGSEA. The CDR3 bases are TGCAGCGTTCTCCCTCTAGCGGGAATGGGGACTGAGCAGTTCTTC. Translated: CSVLPLAGMGTEQFF.